A single sample is the source of the 2 T cell receptor beta chains below, sequenced in a study of cytomegalovirus exposure and HLA in healthy donors. PCR primers comprised 60 Vbeta and 13 Jbeta primers. Assay: immunoSEQ multiplex PCR; the TCRdb copy retains only in-frame clones and omits some. The specimen's table records about 210,000 clones. What was sequenced was PBMCs. The receptors stem from a woman aged 30 to 39 in good health and CMV-seropositive.

V gene TRBV29-1 combines with J gene TRBJ2-3; 8 positions agree with TRBD2. Germline CDR1 and CDR2: SQVTM and ANQGSEA. The CDR3 covers 14 residues. Trimming removed 6 bases from V and 0 bases from J; junction bases left unmatched: 5. The CDR3 sequence is CSVRLALSTDTQYF. The CDR3 DNA sequence: TGCAGCGTCAGACTAGCGCTTAGCACAGATACGCAGTATTTT.

The chain has TRBV4-1 and TRBJ2-1, with 10 bases aligning to TRBD2. The CDR3 runs to 17 residues. Germline CDR1 is MGHRA and CDR2 is YSYEKL. The V gene end was trimmed by 4 bases and the J gene end by 0 bases; junction bases not matched to a gene: 6. The DNA for the CDR3 is TGCGCCAGCAGCCGACAAGCTAGCGGGGGCTCCTACAATGAGCAGTTCTTC. This translates into CASSRQASGGSYNEQFF.